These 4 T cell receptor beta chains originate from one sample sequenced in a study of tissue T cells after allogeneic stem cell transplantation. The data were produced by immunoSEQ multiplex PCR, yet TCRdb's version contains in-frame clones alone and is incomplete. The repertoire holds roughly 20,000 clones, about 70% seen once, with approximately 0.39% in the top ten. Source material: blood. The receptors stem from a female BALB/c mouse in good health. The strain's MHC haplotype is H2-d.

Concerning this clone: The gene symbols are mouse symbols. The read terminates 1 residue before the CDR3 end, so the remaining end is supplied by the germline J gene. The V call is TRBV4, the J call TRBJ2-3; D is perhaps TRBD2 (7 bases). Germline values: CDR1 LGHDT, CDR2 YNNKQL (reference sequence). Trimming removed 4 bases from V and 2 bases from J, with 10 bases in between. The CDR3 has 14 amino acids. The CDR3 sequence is CASSWWGAAETLYF. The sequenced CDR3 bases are TGTGCCAGCAGCTGGTGGGGGGCTGCAGAAACGCTGTAT. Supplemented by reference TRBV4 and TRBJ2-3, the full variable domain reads ETAVFQTPNYHVTQVGNEVSFNCKQTLGHDTMYWYKQDSKKLLKIMFSYNNKQLIVNETVPRRFSPQSSDKAHLNLRIKSVEPEDSAVYLCASSWWGAAETLYFGSGTRLTVL.

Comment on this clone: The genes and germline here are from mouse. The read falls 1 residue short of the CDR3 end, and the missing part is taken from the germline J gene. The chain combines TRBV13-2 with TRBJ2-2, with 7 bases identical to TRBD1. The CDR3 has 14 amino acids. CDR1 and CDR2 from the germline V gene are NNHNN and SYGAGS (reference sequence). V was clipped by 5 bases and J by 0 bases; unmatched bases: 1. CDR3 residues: CASGGTANTGQLYF. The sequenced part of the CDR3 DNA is TGTGCCAGCGGGGGGACAGCAAACACCGGGCAGCTCTAC.

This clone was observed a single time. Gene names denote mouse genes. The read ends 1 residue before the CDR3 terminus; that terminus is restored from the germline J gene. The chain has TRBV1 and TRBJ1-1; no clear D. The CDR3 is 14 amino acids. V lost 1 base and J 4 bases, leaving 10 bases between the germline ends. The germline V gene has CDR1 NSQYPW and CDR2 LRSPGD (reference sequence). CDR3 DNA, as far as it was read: TGCACCTGCAGTGCAGGGGGAGGCGGCACAGAAGTCTTC. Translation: CTCSAGGGGTEVF. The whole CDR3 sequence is CTCSAGGGGTEVFF.

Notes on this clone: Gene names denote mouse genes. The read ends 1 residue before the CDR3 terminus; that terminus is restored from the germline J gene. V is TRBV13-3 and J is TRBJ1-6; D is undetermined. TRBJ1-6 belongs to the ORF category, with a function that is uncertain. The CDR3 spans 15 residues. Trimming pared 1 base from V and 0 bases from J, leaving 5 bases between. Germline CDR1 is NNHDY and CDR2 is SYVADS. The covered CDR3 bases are TGTGCCAGCAGTGATTTCAATTCCTATAATTCGCCCCTCTAC. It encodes CASSDFNSYNSPLY. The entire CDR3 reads CASSDFNSYNSPLYF.